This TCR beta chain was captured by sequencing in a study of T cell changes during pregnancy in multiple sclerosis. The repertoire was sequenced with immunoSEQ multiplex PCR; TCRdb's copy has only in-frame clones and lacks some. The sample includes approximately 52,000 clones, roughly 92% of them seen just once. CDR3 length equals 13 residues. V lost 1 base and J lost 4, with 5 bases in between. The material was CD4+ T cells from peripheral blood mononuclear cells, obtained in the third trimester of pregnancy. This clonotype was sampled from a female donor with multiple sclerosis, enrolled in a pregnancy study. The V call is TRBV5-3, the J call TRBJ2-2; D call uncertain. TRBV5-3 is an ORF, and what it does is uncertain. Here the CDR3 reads CARSLSCTGELFF. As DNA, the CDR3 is TGTGCCAGAAGCTTGTCTTGCACCGGGGAGCTGTTTTTT.